Listed here are 28 T cell receptor beta chains from one sample, sequenced in a study of cytomegalovirus exposure and HLA in healthy donors. 13 Jbeta primers and 60 Vbeta primers were used for the PCR. Generated by immunoSEQ multiplex PCR, the TCRdb table keeps only in-frame clones and is missing some. The table lists approximately 170,000 clones, with roughly 0.83% in the top ten. The sample comprised PBMCs. The receptor set was obtained from a young woman in good health and CMV-seropositive.

The V and J genes are TRBV5-1 and TRBJ2-7, with a weak D call TRBD1 (6 bases). CDR1 SGHRS and CDR2 YFSETQ come from the germline V gene. V was shortened by 3 bases and J by 5 bases, with 15 bases between the two germline ends. There are 14 residues in the CDR3. Here the CDR3 DNA reads TGCGCCAGCAGCTCGGGACAACCGTCCCACGAGCAGTACTTC. Translating gives CASSSGQPSHEQYF.

The J gene is TRBJ1-2, the V gene TRBV5-4; TRBD1 might be the D (6 bases). The CDR3 runs 15 residues. The V gene lost 4 bases and the J gene lost 4 bases, with 17 bases spanning the gap. CDR1 and CDR2 (germline): SGHNT, YYREEE (reference sequence). CDR3 sequence (DNA): TGTGCCAGCAGCCTCGGGGGGGGGCTTTTCTATGGCTACACCTTC. Its protein is CASSLGGGLFYGYTF. The whole variable domain, remainder taken from reference TRBV5-4 and TRBJ1-2, is ETGVTQSPTHLIKTRGQQVTLRCSSQSGHNTVSWYQQALGQGPQFIFQYYREEENGRGNFPPRFSGLQFPNYSSELNVNALELDDSALYLCASSLGGGLFYGYTFGSGTRLTVV.

The V and J genes are TRBV11-3 and TRBJ2-7; D is possibly TRBD1 (6 bases). Deletions cut 3 bases from V and 2 bases from J, with 8 bases between. Per the germline V gene, CDR1 is SGHNT and CDR2 is YENEEA. This CDR3 is 13 amino acids long. The CDR3 coding sequence is TGTGCCAGCAGCTTGCGGACAGCCTACGAGCAGTACTTC. This gives the protein CASSLRTAYEQYF.

The chain has TRBV13 and TRBJ1-6; TRBD1 agrees at 9 bases. CDR1 and CDR2 (germline): PRHDT, FYEKMQ (reference sequence). The CDR3 is made up of 17 amino acids. Trimming removed 5 bases from V and 9 bases from J; junction bases left unmatched: 14. Here the CDR3 reads CASSRRRAGQGTSPLHF. CDR3 sequence (DNA): TGTGCCAGCAGCCGACGGAGAGCGGGACAGGGAACTTCACCCCTCCACTTT.

This sequence joins TRBV18 and TRBJ2-3, with 11 bases that match TRBD2. This CDR3 spans 19 amino acids. Germline V CDR1 and CDR2: KGHSH, LQKENI. Trimming took 3 bases from V and 1 from J; bases not matched to a gene: 12. The CDR3 DNA is TGTGCCAGCTCACCTATCCTAGCGGGGGGCCTCTCTGGCACAGATACGCAGTATTTT. Residues: CASSPILAGGLSGTDTQYF.

The rearrangement joins TRBV30 to TRBJ2-2; 8 nucleotides line up with TRBD1. The CDR3 is 15 residues long. V lost 1 base to trimming and J lost 5 bases; unmatched junction nucleotides: 6. The germline gives CDR1 GTSNPN, CDR2 SVGIG (reference sequence). CDR3: CAWSAWTGITGELFF. CDR3 DNA: TGTGCCTGGAGTGCTTGGACAGGGATAACCGGGGAGCTGTTTTTT. Full variable domain (outside the CDR3, taken from reference TRBV30 and TRBJ2-2): SQTIHQWPATLVQPVGSPLSLECTVEGTSNPNLYWYRQAAGRGLQLLFYSVGIGQISSEVPQNLSASRPQDRQFILSSKKLLLSDSGFYLCAWSAWTGITGELFFGEGSRLTVL.

The genes are TRBV5-4 and TRBJ1-1; the match to TRBD1 covers 9 bases. After removal of 3 bases from V and 1 base from J, the junction contained 4 bases not matched to a gene. This CDR3 is 15 amino acids long. Germline V gene data show CDR1 as SGHNT and CDR2 as YYREEE (reference sequence). CDR3 amino acids: CASSSLQGANTEAFF. The DNA for the CDR3 is TGTGCCAGCAGCTCGTTACAGGGGGCGAACACTGAAGCTTTCTTT.

The V gene is TRBV7-9, the J gene TRBJ1-4, with D unresolved. V was shortened by 5 bases and J by 4 bases, with 17 bases between the two germline ends. This CDR3 is built from 16 residues. CDR1 is SEHNR, CDR2 FQNEAQ, per germline (reference sequence). The DNA for the CDR3 is TGTGCCAGCAGCACGAGATCATTAGTATATAATGAAAAACTGTTTTTT. Translation gives CASSTRSLVYNEKLFF.

The chain has TRBV7-9 and TRBJ2-7; D might be TRBD2 (5 bases). The CDR3 has 14 residues. The V end was cut by 4 bases, the J end by 5 bases, with 15 bases between. Germline lookup yields CDR1 SEHNR and CDR2 FQNEAQ (reference sequence). The CDR3 loop reads CASSSRTTGDEQYF. The CDR3 DNA follows: TGTGCCAGCAGCTCCCGGACGACCGGGGACGAGCAGTACTTC.

This chain links TRBV4-1 with TRBJ2-7; D is possibly TRBD1 (5 bases). Looked up from germline, CDR1 is MGHRA and CDR2 is YSYEKL. The V end was cut by 1 base, the J end by 2 bases, with 6 bases between. The CDR3 runs to 13 residues. The CDR3 DNA reads TGCGCCAGCAGCCAAGGACAGCCCTACGAGCAGTACTTC. It specifies CASSQGQPYEQYF.

This chain uses TRBV7-6 with TRBJ1-4; D unresolved. The CDR3 is 16 residues long. The V end lost 5 bases, the J end lost 6 bases, and 19 bases lay between the germline ends. Germline CDR1 reads SGHVS; CDR2 reads FNYEAQ. The CDR3 reads CASSRLEWAAHEKLFF. The CDR3 bases are TGTGCCAGCAGCCGTCTGGAATGGGCAGCCCATGAAAAACTGTTTTTT.

The chain links TRBV7-2 to TRBJ1-5; D may be TRBD1 (5 bases). The V gene's germline CDR1 is SGHTA and CDR2 FQGNSA. CDR3 length equals 12 residues. Trimming cost V 8 bases and J 7 bases, with 12 bases left between them. The CDR3 protein is CASGGVGQPQHF. In nucleotides, the CDR3 is TGTGCCAGCGGGGGGGTCGGCCAGCCCCAGCATTTT.

DNA for the CDR3: TGTGCCATCAGGGCAGGGACAACTAATGAAAAACTGTTTTTT. This translates into CAIRAGTTNEKLFF. V and J are TRBV10-3 and TRBJ1-4; perhaps TRBD1 as D (5 bases). V was trimmed by 6 bases and J by 0 bases, leaving 8 bases between them. This CDR3 is built from 14 residues. The V gene's germline CDR1 is ENHRY and CDR2 SYGVKD.

The chain couples TRBV9 to TRBJ1-1; a weak D match, TRBD1 (5 bases). The CDR3 is 13 amino acids. Germline CDR1 SGDLS, CDR2 YYNGEE. The V gene lost 3 bases and the J gene lost 10 bases, with 16 bases spanning the gap. The CDR3 DNA reads TGTGCCAGCAGCGCGGGGGGAGTGGGGGTAGCTTTCTTT. This codes for CASSAGGVGVAFF.

This rearrangement joins TRBV30 to TRBJ1-3; no clear D gene. V dropped 4 bases and J dropped 3 bases, with 10 bases sitting between them. Germline V CDR1 and CDR2: GTSNPN, SVGIG (reference sequence). The CDR3 contains 13 residues. CDR3: CAWTMAGGNTIYF. DNA of the CDR3: TGTGCCTGGACCATGGCAGGTGGAAACACCATATATTTT. The variable domain in full, with the rest retrieved from reference TRBV30 and TRBJ1-3, is SQTIHQWPATLVQPVGSPLSLECTVEGTSNPNLYWYRQAAGRGLQLLFYSVGIGQISSEVPQNLSASRPQDRQFILSSKKLLLSDSGFYLCAWTMAGGNTIYFGEGSWLTVV.

The chain combines TRBV19 with TRBJ1-1; 7 bases fit TRBD1. J lost 1 base, V lost 8 bases, and 4 bases had no gene match. CDR3 size: 13 residues. Germline V gene data show CDR1 as LNHDA and CDR2 as SQIVND (reference sequence). CDR3 DNA sequence: TGTGCCAGTGGGGGACAGCCGAACACTGAAGCTTTCTTT. As protein: CASGGQPNTEAFF.

This rearrangement joins TRBV29-1 to TRBJ2-1; 9 bases are a match to TRBD2. V trimming: 4 bases; J trimming: 4 bases; junction bases outside the gene matches: 8. Germline CDR1 reads SQVTM; CDR2 reads ANQGSEA. The CDR3 spans 15 residues. The CDR3 loop is CSVGRAGGPYNEQFF. CDR3 coding DNA: TGCAGCGTTGGGAGAGCGGGGGGCCCGTACAATGAGCAGTTCTTC.

The J gene is TRBJ2-3, the V gene TRBV6-6; D might be TRBD2 (5 bases). The CDR3 totals 13 residues. Looked up from germline, CDR1 is MNHNY and CDR2 is SVGAGI (reference sequence). V was clipped by 5 bases and J by 8 bases, with 14 bases between them. The CDR3 DNA reads as TGTGCCAGCAGTCCCAATGAACGGGGTACGCAGTATTTT. Translation: CASSPNERGTQYF.

The gene calls are TRBV18 and TRBJ2-5; 7 nucleotides agree with TRBD2. V shed 2 bases, J shed 1 base, and the junction held 1 base outside the gene matches. There are 14 residues in the CDR3. Germline values: CDR1 KGHSH, CDR2 LQKENI. The CDR3 is CASSPGLVQETQYF. The CDR3 DNA sequence: TGTGCCAGCTCACCAGGACTAGTCCAAGAGACCCAGTACTTC.

The rearrangement links TRBV10-1 to TRBJ1-2, with a tentative D call TRBD1 (5 bases). The CDR3 is 14 amino acids. Germline loops: CDR1 WNHNN, CDR2 SYGVQD (reference sequence). Trimming cost V 0 bases and J 4 bases, with 9 bases left between them. CDR3 bases: TGCGCCAGCAGTGAGTCGAGGCAGGGCTATGGCTACACCTTC. This encodes CASSESRQGYGYTF.

This rearrangement joins TRBV7-9 to TRBJ1-3; possibly TRBD1 for D (5 bases). Per the germline V gene, CDR1 is SEHNR and CDR2 is FQNEAQ (reference sequence). The CDR3 covers 15 residues. V lost 2 bases, J lost 8 bases, and 16 bases lay in between. This CDR3 is CASSLRRLGEDTIYF. The CDR3 region has the DNA TGTGCCAGCAGCTTAAGGAGGTTGGGGGAGGACACCATATATTTT.

The rearrangement links TRBV10-3 to TRBJ2-3; 7 bases are a match to TRBD1. J was trimmed by 4 bases and V by 4 bases; bases with no gene match: 2. Germline V lookup: CDR1 ENHRY, CDR2 SYGVKD. This CDR3 has 13 residues. The CDR3 loop reads CAISADRADTQYF. CDR3 nucleotide sequence: TGTGCCATCAGTGCAGACAGGGCAGATACGCAGTATTTT.

This sequence joins TRBV6-5 and TRBJ1-6; D is possibly TRBD1 (5 bases). Germline assignment: CDR1 MNHEY and CDR2 SVGAGI. V gave up 5 bases and J gave up 4 bases, with 9 bases separating them. The CDR3 is made up of 14 amino acids. The DNA for the CDR3 is TGTGCCAGCAGTGCGGGACCGTATAATTCACCCCTCCACTTT. Its translation: CASSAGPYNSPLHF.

The chain links TRBV7-3 to TRBJ2-5, with D maybe TRBD2 (6 bases). The ends were cut back, 2 bases at V and 4 bases at J, with 17 bases in the middle. This CDR3 spans 16 amino acids. The germline CDR1 and CDR2 sequences are SGHTA and FQGTGA. The CDR3 DNA follows: TGTGCCAGCAGCTTAGGCCCGGGGGAGCCTCTAGAGACCCAGTACTTC. This translates into CASSLGPGEPLETQYF.

This rearrangement joins TRBV29-1 to TRBJ1-1; 7 nucleotides match TRBD1. The CDR3 has 12 residues. V was pared by 7 bases and J by 4 bases, with 6 bases of the junction left unmatched. Germline values: CDR1 SQVTM, CDR2 ANQGSEA. The CDR3 DNA follows: TGCAGCGCCCCTCGACAGGGCACTGAAGCTTTCTTT. Its protein product is CSAPRQGTEAFF.

The chain links TRBV5-1 to TRBJ2-3; 7 bases line up with TRBD2. This CDR3 region has 18 residues. Trimming cost V 0 bases and J 10 bases; bases outside gene matches: 20. Germline V gives CDR1 SGHRS, CDR2 YFSETQ. The DNA of the CDR3 is TGCGCCAGCAGCTTGGGAACCGGGTCGGGAGGAGGGGTTCATGCGCAGTATTTT. Translated: CASSLGTGSGGGVHAQYF.

CDR3 region: CASGLPLSEQFF. DNA of the CDR3: TGTGCTAGTGGTTTACCCCTTAGTGAGCAGTTCTTC. The chain carries TRBV12-5 and TRBJ2-1; D is unresolved. The CDR3 spans 12 residues. V gave up 3 bases and J gave up 9 bases, with 9 bases separating them. The germline V gene has CDR1 LGHNT and CDR2 FRNRAP.

The chain joins TRBV4-1 to TRBJ2-4; TRBD2 might be the D (5 bases). Trimming removed 5 bases from V and 6 bases from J, with 17 bases in between. The CDR3 contains 15 residues. Germline CDR1 and CDR2: MGHRA and YSYEKL. CDR3 sequence reads: CASSSRIGRGNIQYF. The DNA for the CDR3 is TGCGCCAGCAGCTCCCGAATCGGTCGGGGAAACATTCAGTACTTC.